The sequence of this T cell receptor beta chain was determined in a study of OX40 agonist ivuxolimab in advanced cancers. Whole-study context: Each patient was given ivuxolimab into a vein every 2 weeks, at 0.01 to 10 mg/kg. Patients were around 83% male with ages roughly 23 to 90, mean about 65.

Findings and caveats of the study: The study found that CD8+ T cells averaged more expanded clones than CD4+.

V lost 5 bases, J lost 5 bases, and 9 bases stayed unmatched. Germline V gives CDR1 SEHNR, CDR2 FQNEAQ (reference sequence). The CDR3 is made up of 15 amino acids. In the case of this clone: Antigen: not known.

Using immunoSEQ multiplex PCR, the repertoire was profiled, and TCRdb retains in-frame clones only, with some absent. The table lists over 40,000 clones, roughly nine tenths of them singletons, with around 15% in the top ten. This TCR was sampled from an adult with an advanced solid tumor such as melanoma, head and neck, liver or kidney cancer. V is TRBV7-9 and J is TRBJ2-4; 7 bases align to TRBD1. The material was CD4+ or CD8+ T cells sorted from blood, obtained in a trial of the OX40 agonist ivuxolimab. The CDR3 region has the DNA TGTGCCAGCAGCCCAGTGGGACAGTCAGAAAACATTCAGTACTTC. Translation gives CASSPVGQSENIQYF.